A selection of T cell receptor beta chains follows, all from one sample in a study of blood T cell repertoires in COVID-19. Assay: immunoSEQ multiplex PCR; the TCRdb copy retains only in-frame clones and omits some. The sample consists of just over 75,000 clones, less than 90% of them appearing once. Sequenced input: peripheral blood. The receptors shown here come from a man between 45 and 60 years old with acute or convalescent COVID-19. The CDR3 runs from the conserved cysteine through the conserved F or W. Fields, in order: clone size, CDR3 length, J gene, D gene, V gene, CDR3 DNA, CDR3 protein. A D gene is named only where the DNA matches it firmly. The size field is filled for only some rows; it gives once, few, many or a size class.

clone_size: once
cdr3_length: 16
j_call: TRBJ2-1
d_call: TRBD2
v_call: TRBV6-2/TRBV6-3
cdr3_nt: TGTGCCAGCAGTTATGGGACTAGCGACCTTGGTAATGAGCAGTTCTTC
cdr3_aa: CASSYGTSDLGNEQFF

clone_size: -
cdr3_length: 16
j_call: TRBJ2-3
d_call: TRBD2
v_call: TRBV14
cdr3_nt: TGTGCCAGCAGCCATGGGACTAGCGGGGGCACAGATACGCAGTATTTT
cdr3_aa: CASSHGTSGGTDTQYF

clone_size: -
cdr3_length: 13
j_call: TRBJ1-1
d_call: -
v_call: TRBV25-1
cdr3_nt: TGTGCCAGCAGTGCGCAGGGGAGTACTGAAGCTTTCTTT
cdr3_aa: CASSAQGSTEAFF

clone_size: -
cdr3_length: 15
j_call: TRBJ1-5
d_call: -
v_call: TRBV19
cdr3_nt: TGTGCCAGTAGTCGGGGGGCGAACGGCAATCAGCCCCAGCATTTT
cdr3_aa: CASSRGANGNQPQHF

clone_size: -
cdr3_length: 12
j_call: TRBJ2-1
d_call: TRBD2
v_call: TRBV6-2/TRBV6-3
cdr3_nt: TGTGCCAGCAGTCCCGGGTGGGGGGGGCAGTTCTTC
cdr3_aa: CASSPGWGGQFF

clone_size: -
cdr3_length: 12
j_call: TRBJ1-2
d_call: -
v_call: TRBV19
cdr3_nt: TGTGCCAGTAGTATTCTGGGAGGGGGCTACACCTTC
cdr3_aa: CASSILGGGYTF

clone_size: -
cdr3_length: 11
j_call: TRBJ2-1
d_call: -
v_call: TRBV11-2
cdr3_nt: TGTGCCAGCACCTCCGGGGGTGAGCAGTTCTTC
cdr3_aa: CASTSGGEQFF

clone_size: -
cdr3_length: 14
j_call: TRBJ2-5
d_call: TRBD2
v_call: TRBV7-9
cdr3_nt: TGTGCCAGCAGCATACTAGCGGGAGAGGAGACCCAGTACTTC
cdr3_aa: CASSILAGEETQYF

clone_size: -
cdr3_length: 17
j_call: TRBJ2-2
d_call: TRBD2
v_call: TRBV18
cdr3_nt: TGTGCCAGCTCACCACAGATGACTAGCGGGAACACCGGGGAGCTGTTTTTT
cdr3_aa: CASSPQMTSGNTGELFF

clone_size: -
cdr3_length: 15
j_call: TRBJ2-7
d_call: TRBD1
v_call: TRBV3-1/TRBV3-2
cdr3_nt: TGTGCCAGCAGCCTAAACCCGCAGGGGGCGGGCGAGCAGTACTTC
cdr3_aa: CASSLNPQGAGEQYF

clone_size: -
cdr3_length: 16
j_call: TRBJ2-3
d_call: TRBD2
v_call: TRBV4-3
cdr3_nt: TGCGCCAGCAGCCAGGGACTAGCGGGAGTCTCAGATACGCAGTATTTT
cdr3_aa: CASSQGLAGVSDTQYF

clone_size: -
cdr3_length: 12
j_call: TRBJ1-1
d_call: -
v_call: TRBV7-6
cdr3_nt: TGTGCCAGCAGCTTAGCACAGGGCCGGGCTTTCTTT
cdr3_aa: CASSLAQGRAFF

clone_size: -
cdr3_length: 14
j_call: TRBJ1-2
d_call: TRBD1
v_call: TRBV10-2
cdr3_nt: TGCGCCAGCAATAGACAGGGGGCTAACTATGGCTACACCTTC
cdr3_aa: CASNRQGANYGYTF

clone_size: -
cdr3_length: 15
j_call: TRBJ1-6
d_call: TRBD1
v_call: TRBV7-9
cdr3_nt: TGTGCCAGCAGCGAACCGACAGGGCGGAGCGCCTCCCTCCACTTT
cdr3_aa: CASSEPTGRSASLHF

clone_size: few
cdr3_length: 14
j_call: TRBJ1-2
d_call: TRBD1
v_call: TRBV30
cdr3_nt: TGTGCCTGGAGTGTAAATGGACAGGGGGCTATCTACACCTTC
cdr3_aa: CAWSVNGQGAIYTF

clone_size: -
cdr3_length: 16
j_call: TRBJ2-7
d_call: -
v_call: TRBV11-3
cdr3_nt: TGTGCCAGCAGCAATACCCTCCGGGTGACGATCTACGAGCAGTACTTC
cdr3_aa: CASSNTLRVTIYEQYF

clone_size: -
cdr3_length: 15
j_call: TRBJ1-4
d_call: TRBD1
v_call: TRBV29-1
cdr3_nt: TGCAGCGTTCGGAGGACAGGGGGCACTAATGAAAAACTGTTTTTT
cdr3_aa: CSVRRTGGTNEKLFF

clone_size: -
cdr3_length: 14
j_call: TRBJ2-5
d_call: -
v_call: TRBV7-8
cdr3_nt: TGTGCCAGCAGCTCGGGACTCCCTACAGAGACCCAGTACTTC
cdr3_aa: CASSSGLPTETQYF

clone_size: -
cdr3_length: 16
j_call: TRBJ1-1
d_call: TRBD1
v_call: TRBV5-1
cdr3_nt: TGCGCCAGCAGCTCCGGTCGACAGGGGGTGAGCACTGAAGCTTTCTTT
cdr3_aa: CASSSGRQGVSTEAFF

clone_size: once
cdr3_length: 15
j_call: TRBJ2-1
d_call: TRBD2
v_call: TRBV4-3
cdr3_nt: TGCGCCAGCAGCCGAGGACTAGAAACCTACAATGAGCAGTTCTTC
cdr3_aa: CASSRGLETYNEQFF

clone_size: -
cdr3_length: 19
j_call: TRBJ2-6
d_call: -
v_call: TRBV11-2
cdr3_nt: TGTGCCAGCAGCTTAGATTTGTTTCAGGGTGGCTTTGGGGCCAACGTCCTGACTTTC
cdr3_aa: CASSLDLFQGGFGANVLTF

clone_size: -
cdr3_length: 14
j_call: TRBJ1-2
d_call: TRBD1
v_call: TRBV6-2/TRBV6-3
cdr3_nt: TGTGCCAGCAGTTGGGACAGTTTTTCTAGTGGCTACACCTTC
cdr3_aa: CASSWDSFSSGYTF